A selection of T cell receptor beta chains follows, all from one sample in a study of cytomegalovirus exposure and HLA in healthy donors. Here immunoSEQ multiplex PCR was the method, and the copy in TCRdb shows in-frame clones only, minus some. The sample records some 100,000 clones, around nine tenths being singletons. The sequenced sample was PBMCs. These receptors all come from a woman aged 18-29 years in good health and CMV-seronegative. Both conserved end residues are part of each CDR3. D genes are given only for firm matches. The size field is filled for only some rows; it gives once, few, many or a size class.

12	TRBV19	.	.	TRBJ1-5	TGTGCCACCACTTCAGGGAATCAGCCCCAGCATTTT	CATTSGNQPQHF
17	TRBV21-1	.	.	TRBJ2-7	TGTGCCAGCAGCAAAGTTGGTAGCGGGGGGGCTAGGGTCGAGCAGTACTTC	CASSKVGSGGARVEQYF
16	TRBV7-3	.	.	TRBJ2-6	TGTGCCAGCAGCCGGACCAGGGGCTCTGGGGCCAACGTCCTGACTTTC	CASSRTRGSGANVLTF
13	TRBV27	few	.	TRBJ1-1	TGTGCCAGCAGTTTTTTGGCGAACACTGAAGCTTTCTTT	CASSFLANTEAFF
13	TRBV28	.	.	TRBJ1-2	TGTGCCAGCAGTTCAGACAGGCCCTATGGCTACACCTTC	CASSSDRPYGYTF
16	TRBV5-4	.	TRBD2	TRBJ2-1	TGTGCCAGCAGCTCCACGGGGCGGGGGGGGTTCAATGAGCAGTTCTTC	CASSSTGRGGFNEQFF
13	TRBV27	few	TRBD1	TRBJ2-5	TGTGCCAGCAGTCTCCTGGACAGGGAGACCCAGTACTTC	CASSLLDRETQYF
19	TRBV21-1	.	.	TRBJ2-7	TGTGCCAGCAGCTTAAGACAGGGGGCGCGGGGGAGACCGTCCTACGAGCAGTACTTC	CASSLRQGARGRPSYEQYF
17	TRBV7-8	.	TRBD2	TRBJ2-7	TGTGCCAGCAGGGGGTCGGGAGGGCCCCGGGAAAGTTACGAGCAGTACTTC	CASRGSGGPRESYEQYF
14	TRBV6-1	.	.	TRBJ2-7	TGTGCCGGCTCCGGGGGAAGGAACAACTACGAGCAGTACTTC	CAGSGGRNNYEQYF
15	TRBV9	.	TRBD1	TRBJ2-2	TGTGCCAGCAGCGCGACAGGGGCGAACACCGGGGAGCTGTTTTTT	CASSATGANTGELFF
14	TRBV7-2	.	.	TRBJ1-5	TGTGCCAGCAGCTTACGGGTGCGCAATCAGCCCCAGCATTTT	CASSLRVRNQPQHF
13	TRBV9	.	.	TRBJ2-1	TGTGCCAGCAGCGTAGTTGCCGAGGATGAGCAGTTCTTC	CASSVVAEDEQFF
15	TRBV5-4	.	TRBD2	TRBJ2-7	TGTGCCAGCAGCCAGGGACTAGCGGGGAGCTACGAGCAGTACTTC	CASSQGLAGSYEQYF
13	TRBV10-3	.	.	TRBJ2-7	TGTGCCAGCACCCGGGACACCGCCTACGAGCAGTACTTC	CASTRDTAYEQYF
16	TRBV25-1	once	TRBD2	TRBJ2-3	TGTGCCAGCAGTGATAGCGGGCCCATAAGCACAGATACGCAGTATTTT	CASSDSGPISTDTQYF